This T cell receptor (beta chain) appears in the sequencing data of a study of OX40 agonist ivuxolimab in advanced cancers. Sequenced by immunoSEQ multiplex PCR; TCRdb stores in-frame clones only, minus some. The repertoire holds 91,000 or so clones, approximately 84% seen once, with roughly 2.1% in the top ten. Overall study findings and caveats: CD4+ and CD8+ T cells in blood underwent clonal expansion by week 6 at 0.1 to 3.0 mg/kg.

In germline, CDR1 is LNHDA, CDR2 SQIVND (reference sequence). The V and J ends lost 3 bases and 4 bases, in that order; junction bases with no gene match: 3. This CDR3 comprises 14 residues. In regard to this clone: Its antigen is currently unknown.

The chain is built from TRBV19 and TRBJ1-1; TRBD1 matches at 9 bases. This specimen consisted of CD4+ or CD8+ T cells sorted from blood, obtained in a trial of the OX40 agonist ivuxolimab. The source of this sequence is an adult with an advanced solid tumor such as melanoma, head and neck, liver or kidney cancer. DNA for the CDR3: TGTGCCAGTAGTATCGTGACAGGGGGCACTGAAGCTTTCTTT. This encodes CASSIVTGGTEAFF. The full variable domain, with the rest looked up from reference TRBV19 and TRBJ1-1, is DGGITQSPKYLFRKEGQNVTLSCEQNLNHDAMYWYRQDPGQGLRLIYYSQIVNDFQKGDIAEGYSVSREKKESFPLTVTSAQKNPTAFYLCASSIVTGGTEAFFGQGTRLTVV.